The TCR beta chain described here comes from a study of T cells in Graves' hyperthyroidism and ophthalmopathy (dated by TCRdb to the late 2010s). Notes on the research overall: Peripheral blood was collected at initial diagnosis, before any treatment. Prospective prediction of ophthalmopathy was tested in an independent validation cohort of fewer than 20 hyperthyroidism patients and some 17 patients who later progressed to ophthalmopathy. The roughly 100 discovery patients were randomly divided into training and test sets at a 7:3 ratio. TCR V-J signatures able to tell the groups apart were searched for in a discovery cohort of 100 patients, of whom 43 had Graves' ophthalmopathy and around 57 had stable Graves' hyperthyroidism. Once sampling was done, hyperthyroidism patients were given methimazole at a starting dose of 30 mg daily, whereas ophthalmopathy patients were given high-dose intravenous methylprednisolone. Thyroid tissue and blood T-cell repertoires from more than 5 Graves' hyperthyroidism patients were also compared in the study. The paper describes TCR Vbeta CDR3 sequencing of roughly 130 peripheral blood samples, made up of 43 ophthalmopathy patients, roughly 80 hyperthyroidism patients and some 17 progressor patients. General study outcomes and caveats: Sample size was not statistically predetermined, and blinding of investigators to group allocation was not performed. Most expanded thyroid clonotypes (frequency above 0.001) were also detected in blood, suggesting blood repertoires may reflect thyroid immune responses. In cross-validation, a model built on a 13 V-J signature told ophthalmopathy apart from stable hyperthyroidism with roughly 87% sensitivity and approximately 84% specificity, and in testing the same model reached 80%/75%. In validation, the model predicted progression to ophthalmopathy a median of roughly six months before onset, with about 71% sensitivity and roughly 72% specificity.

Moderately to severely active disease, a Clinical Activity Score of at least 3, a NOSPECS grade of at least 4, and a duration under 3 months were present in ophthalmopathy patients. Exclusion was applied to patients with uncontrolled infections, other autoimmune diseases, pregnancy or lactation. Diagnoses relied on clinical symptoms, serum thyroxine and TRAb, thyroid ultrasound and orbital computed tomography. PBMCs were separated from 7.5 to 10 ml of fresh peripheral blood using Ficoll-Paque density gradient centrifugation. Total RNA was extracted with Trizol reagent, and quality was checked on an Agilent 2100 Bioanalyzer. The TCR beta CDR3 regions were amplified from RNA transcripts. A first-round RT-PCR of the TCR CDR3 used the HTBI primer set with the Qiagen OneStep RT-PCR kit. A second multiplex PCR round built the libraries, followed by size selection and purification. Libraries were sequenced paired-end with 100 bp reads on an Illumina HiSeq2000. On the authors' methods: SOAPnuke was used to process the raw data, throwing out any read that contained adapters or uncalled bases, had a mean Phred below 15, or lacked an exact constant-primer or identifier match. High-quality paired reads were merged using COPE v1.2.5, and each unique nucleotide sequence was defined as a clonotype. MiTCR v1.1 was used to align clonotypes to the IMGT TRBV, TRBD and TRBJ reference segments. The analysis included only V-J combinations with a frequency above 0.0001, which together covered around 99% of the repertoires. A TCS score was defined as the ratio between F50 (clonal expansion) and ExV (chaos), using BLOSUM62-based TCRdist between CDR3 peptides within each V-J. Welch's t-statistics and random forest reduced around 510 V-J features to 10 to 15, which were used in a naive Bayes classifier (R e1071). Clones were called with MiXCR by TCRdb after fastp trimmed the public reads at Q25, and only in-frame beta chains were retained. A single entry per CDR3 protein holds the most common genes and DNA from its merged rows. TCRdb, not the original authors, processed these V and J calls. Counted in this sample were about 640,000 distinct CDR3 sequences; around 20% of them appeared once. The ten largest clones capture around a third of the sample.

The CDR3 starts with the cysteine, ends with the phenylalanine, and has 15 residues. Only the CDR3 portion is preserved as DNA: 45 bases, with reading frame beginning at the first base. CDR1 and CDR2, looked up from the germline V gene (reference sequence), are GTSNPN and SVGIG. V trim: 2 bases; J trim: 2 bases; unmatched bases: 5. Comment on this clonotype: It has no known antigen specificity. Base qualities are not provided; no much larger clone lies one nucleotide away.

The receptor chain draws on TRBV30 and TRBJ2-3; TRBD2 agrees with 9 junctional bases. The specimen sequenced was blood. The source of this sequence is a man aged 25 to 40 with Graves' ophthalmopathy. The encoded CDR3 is CAWSISGGFTDTQYF. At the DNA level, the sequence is TGTGCCTGGAGTATTAGCGGGGGCTTCACAGATACGCAGTATTTT.